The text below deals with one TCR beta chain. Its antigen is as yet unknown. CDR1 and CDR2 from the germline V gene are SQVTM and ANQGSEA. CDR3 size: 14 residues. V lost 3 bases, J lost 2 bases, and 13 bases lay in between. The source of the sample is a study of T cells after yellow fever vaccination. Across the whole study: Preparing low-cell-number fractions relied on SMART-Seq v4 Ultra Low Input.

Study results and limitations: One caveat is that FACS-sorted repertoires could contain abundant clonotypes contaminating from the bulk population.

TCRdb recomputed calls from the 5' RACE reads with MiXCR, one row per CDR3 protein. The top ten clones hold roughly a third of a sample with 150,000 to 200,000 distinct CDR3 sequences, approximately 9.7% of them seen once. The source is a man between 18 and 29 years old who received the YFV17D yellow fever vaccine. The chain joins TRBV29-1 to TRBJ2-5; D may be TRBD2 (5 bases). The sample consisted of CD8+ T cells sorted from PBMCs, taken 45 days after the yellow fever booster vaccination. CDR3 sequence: CSVDVIGGQETQYF. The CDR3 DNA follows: TGCAGCGTTGATGTCATTGGAGGACAAGAGACCCAGTACTTC.